Presented here are 32 T cell receptor beta chains from one specimen sequenced in a study of CXCR3-negative and CXCR3-positive naive CD8 T cells. Study-level points and caveats: Hydrophobicity was higher for TRB CDR3s found in CXCR3-positive naive cells than in CXCR3-negative naive cells.

Their antigen targets remain unknown. Carrying UMI labels, the TRB cDNA libraries were prepared through 5' RACE. Reprocessing the 5' RACE reads, TCRdb reports a single entry for every CDR3 protein and omits DNA. Recorded here are just under 65,000 distinct CDR3 sequences; the top ten clones represent 4.8%. The specimen sequenced was naive CXCR3+ CD8+ T cells from blood. Subset: CD45RO-CCR7+CD27+CD95- naive CD8+ T cells expressing CXCR3 (TNR3+). Receptors originate from a human donor in good health. Some clones in this sample may be carry-over from other donors' samples.

This chain uses TRBV14 with TRBJ2-3. Germline V gives CDR1 SGHDN, CDR2 FVKESK. The CDR3 sequence is 15 residues long. The CDR3 spells CASRQDSPATDTQYF.

This chain connects TRBV6-5 to TRBJ2-3. This CDR3 region has 11 residues. Germline CDR1 is MNHEY and CDR2 is SVGAGI. CDR3 sequence: CASSATDTQYF.

The chain uses TRBV19 and TRBJ1-2; absent DNA, TCRdb's TRBD1 call cannot be checked. CDR1 and CDR2 from the germline V gene are LNHDA and SQIVND (reference sequence). The CDR3 loop spans 12 amino acids. The CDR3: CATTMGVNGYTF. Supplemented by reference TRBV19 and TRBJ1-2, the full variable domain reads DGGITQSPKYLFRKEGQNVTLSCEQNLNHDAMYWYRQDPGQGLRLIYYSQIVNDFQKGDIAEGYSVSREKKESFPLTVTSAQKNPTAFYLCATTMGVNGYTFGSGTRLTVV.

This chain joins TRBV28 and TRBJ2-1; TCRdb proposes TRBD1, but this gene call is untestable without DNA. Germline assignment: CDR1 MDHEN and CDR2 SYDVKM. The CDR3 has 19 amino acids. The CDR3 is CASSTNHLGRGGSYNEQFF.

CDR3 protein: CASTHRGRTYEQYF. V is TRBV7-8 and J is TRBJ2-1; TCRdb returns TRBD1, unconfirmable since there is no DNA. This CDR3 region has 14 residues. The germline V gene has CDR1 SGHVS and CDR2 FQNEAQ.

The chain joins TRBV6-5 to TRBJ2-7; TCRdb names TRBD1, which stays unverified in the absence of DNA. Germline V gives CDR1 MNHEY, CDR2 SVGAGI. CDR3 length: 19 residues. CDR3 sequence: CASSYSGLWGGAPGYEQYF.

The CDR3 spells CASSYLLPGGAWRYEQYF. The chain has TRBV6-7 and TRBJ2-7; the D gene TCRdb calls, TRBD1, cannot be checked with no DNA. TRBV6-7 is sorted into the ORF group, with uncertain function. This CDR3 comprises 18 residues.

The rearrangement uses TRBV29-1 and TRBJ2-7. Germline V CDR1 and CDR2: SQVTM, ANQGSEA. This CDR3 is built from 12 residues. CDR3 protein: CSVPISSYEQYF.

The gene calls are TRBV29-1 and TRBJ2-2; TCRdb's D call, TRBD1, is unchecked because there is no DNA. The CDR3 is made up of 15 amino acids. Germline V CDR1 and CDR2: SQVTM, ANQGSEA. The CDR3 reads CSVIDRDSNTGELFF.

V gene TRBV7-6 combines with J gene TRBJ2-5; the TCRdb D gene call, TRBD1, has no DNA to confirm it. Germline V lookup: CDR1 SGHVS, CDR2 FNYEAQ. The CDR3 totals 13 residues. The CDR3 spells CASSLGGTETQYF.

The rearrangement links TRBV5-1 to TRBJ2-6; TCRdb gives TRBD1 as the D gene, but with no DNA this cannot be confirmed. Germline loops: CDR1 SGHRS, CDR2 YFSETQ. The CDR3 covers 15 residues. The chain's CDR3 is CASSVTGRGANVLTF. The whole variable domain, filled in from reference TRBV5-1 and TRBJ2-6, reads KAGVTQTPRYLIKTRGQQVTLSCSPISGHRSVSWYQQTPGQGLQFLFEYFSETQRNKGNFPGRFSGRQFSNSRSEMNVSTLELGDSALYLCASSVTGRGANVLTFGAGSRLTVL.

This chain connects TRBV11-1 to TRBJ2-1. In germline, CDR1 is SGHAT, CDR2 FQDESV (reference sequence). The CDR3 is 14 amino acids. CDR3 loop: CASSLFHSYNEQFF.

This chain links TRBV20-1 with TRBJ1-1; with no DNA, the TCRdb D assignment of TRBD1 cannot be verified. CDR3 length equals 15 residues. Germline V gene lookup returns CDR1 DFQATT and CDR2 SNEGSKA (reference sequence). The CDR3 reads CSATEGTGWNTEAFF.

This sequence joins TRBV20-1 and TRBJ1-1. The V gene's germline CDR1 is DFQATT and CDR2 SNEGSKA (reference sequence). This CDR3 has 12 amino acids. The CDR3 loop reads CSAPLGDTEAFF.

The genes are TRBV6-2 or TRBV6-3 and TRBJ2-1; TCRdb selects TRBD2, and the lack of DNA leaves this call unchecked. The CDR3 sequence is 14 residues long. The germline CDR1 and CDR2 sequences are MNHEY and SVGEGT. The CDR3 region is CASNHGGGYGEQFF.

This chain connects TRBV7-9 to TRBJ2-7; without DNA, the TCRdb call of TRBD1 cannot be checked. The germline V gene has CDR1 SEHNR and CDR2 FQNEAQ (reference sequence). The CDR3 consists of 16 residues. The CDR3 sequence: CASSSPGQGISYEQYF.

The V call is TRBV6-4, the J call TRBJ2-1; TCRdb lists TRBD1, though no DNA is available to test this call. Germline values: CDR1 MRHNA, CDR2 SNTAGT. The CDR3 covers 15 residues. The CDR3 protein is CASSGGTGPYNEQFF.

The chain couples TRBV7-9 to TRBJ2-7; there is no DNA to check the TCRdb D call of TRBD1. The CDR3 is made up of 16 amino acids. Germline lookup yields CDR1 SEHNR and CDR2 FQNEAQ (reference sequence). CDR3 protein: CASSPPGQGKYYEQYF.

The V gene is TRBV5-1, the J gene TRBJ2-7. CDR3 length: 13 amino acids. Germline CDR1 SGHRS, CDR2 YFSETQ. The CDR3 spells CASSLEVGYEQYF.

The chain carries TRBV5-1 and TRBJ1-2. Looked up from germline, CDR1 is SGHRS and CDR2 is YFSETQ. CDR3 length equals 14 residues. CDR3: CASSLEGPGDGYTF. The whole variable domain, filled in from reference TRBV5-1 and TRBJ1-2, reads KAGVTQTPRYLIKTRGQQVTLSCSPISGHRSVSWYQQTPGQGLQFLFEYFSETQRNKGNFPGRFSGRQFSNSRSEMNVSTLELGDSALYLCASSLEGPGDGYTFGSGTRLTVV.

This clonotype ranks as medium-sized (0.01 to 0.1%) in terms of frequency. The chain links TRBV6-2 or TRBV6-3 to TRBJ2-1. The germline V gene encodes CDR1 MNHEY and CDR2 SVGEGT. The CDR3 extends over 13 amino acids. This CDR3 reads CASSQNFRDEQFF.

The chain uses TRBV7-9 and TRBJ2-5; with no DNA, the TCRdb D assignment of TRBD2 cannot be verified. Looked up from germline, CDR1 is SEHNR and CDR2 is FQNEAQ (reference sequence). The CDR3 length is 15 residues. The CDR3 protein is CASSFSERGYGTQYF.

V is TRBV12-3 or TRBV12-4 and J is TRBJ2-7. The CDR3 consists of 15 residues. CDR3 residues: CASSPTNGPDYEQYF.

The CDR3 is CSVTPGGTSGYQETQYF. The rearrangement uses TRBV20-1 and TRBJ2-5; TCRdb calls TRBD2, which cannot be checked without DNA. The CDR3 totals 17 residues. Germline V gene lookup returns CDR1 DFQATT and CDR2 SNEGSKA (reference sequence).

V and J are TRBV11-1 and TRBJ2-7. The CDR3 loop spans 13 amino acids. Germline loops: CDR1 SGHAT, CDR2 FQDESV (reference sequence). The CDR3 region is CASSYGRNYEQYF.

The chain combines TRBV20-1 with TRBJ2-7. The CDR3 covers 14 residues. The germline gives CDR1 DFQATT, CDR2 SNEGSKA (reference sequence). The CDR3 here is CSARSRQRDYEQYF.

This chain joins TRBV7-9 and TRBJ2-7; there is no DNA to check the TCRdb D call of TRBD1. Germline CDR1 SEHNR, CDR2 FQNEAQ (reference sequence). This CDR3 has 14 residues. This CDR3 reads CASSSDRDGHEQYF.

V and J are TRBV5-6 and TRBJ1-1. This CDR3 spans 14 amino acids. Looked up from germline, CDR1 is SGHDT and CDR2 is YYEEEE. Here the CDR3 reads CASSWDGWNTEAFF.

The CDR3 loop is CASSSLQGVSYEQYF. The rearrangement links TRBV27 to TRBJ2-7; TCRdb returns TRBD1, unconfirmable since there is no DNA. From germline, CDR1 is MNHEY and CDR2 SMNVEV (reference sequence). This CDR3 spans 15 amino acids.

This chain links TRBV29-1 with TRBJ1-5. Per germline, CDR1 SQVTM and CDR2 ANQGSEA. This CDR3 is built from 13 residues. The CDR3 sequence is CSVEDGSNQPQHF.

The chain has TRBV29-1 and TRBJ2-3; TCRdb returns TRBD2, unconfirmable since there is no DNA. The CDR3 has 17 residues. Germline V gives CDR1 SQVTM, CDR2 ANQGSEA. The CDR3 protein is CSVEVAKDSGRTDTQYF.

The rearrangement links TRBV7-8 to TRBJ2-2; no DNA is available, so the TRBD1 call from TCRdb remains unchecked. CDR3 length: 16 amino acids. The germline CDR1 and CDR2 sequences are SGHVS and FQNEAQ. CDR3 loop: CASSLGPGGGTGELFF.